This T cell receptor (beta chain) was identified during a study of T cells after yellow fever vaccination. Each CDR3 protein gets one entry after TCRdb re-called the 5' RACE reads with MiXCR. The sample records some 340,000 distinct CDR3 sequences, approximately 4% being singletons. In the case of this clonotype: The junction differs from germline at one of its ends, possibly a read error.

The germline gives CDR1 SSHAT, CDR2 FNYEAQ (reference sequence). The CDR3 loop spans 16 amino acids. The chain carries TRBV7-7 and TRBJ2-1; D might be TRBD1 or TRBD2, each matching 5 bases. The source material was PBMCs, sampled 5 days after the yellow fever booster vaccination. This TCR derives from a young man who received the YFV17D yellow fever vaccine. This chain's CDR3 is CASSLGTAGSYNEQFF. CDR3 nucleotide sequence: TGTGCTAGCAGCTTAGGGACCGCAGGCTCCTACAATGAGCAGTTCTTC.